The next 19 T cell receptor beta chains were all read from a single sample in a study of memory CD4+ T cells and cytomegalovirus serostatus. Assay used: immunoSEQ multiplex PCR; TCRdb lists only in-frame clones, some missing. The table includes tens of thousands of clones, about 76% detected once. Single viable CD3+CD4+CD8-CD45RO+ cells were sorted as the memory CD4+ T cells. Source material: memory CD4+ T cells from blood. The receptors shown here come from an adult in good health and CMV-seronegative. Some clones in this sample may be carry-over from other donors' samples.

This rearrangement joins TRBV29-1 to TRBJ2-7, with D perhaps TRBD1 (6 bases). From germline, CDR1 is SQVTM and CDR2 ANQGSEA. The CDR3 sequence is 11 residues long. V dropped 4 bases and J dropped 2 bases, with 6 bases sitting between them. In DNA form, the CDR3 reads TGCAGCGTTGCAGGGGCCTACGAGCAGTACTTC. Encoded protein: CSVAGAYEQYF.

This clone was detected only once. V usage is TRBV5-1 and J usage is TRBJ2-1, with 9 positions matching TRBD2. The CDR3 has 15 amino acids. Germline V CDR1 and CDR2: SGHRS, YFSETQ. V shed 2 bases, J shed 9 bases, and the junction held 9 bases outside the gene matches. The CDR3 here is CASSFGGGELSEQFF. As DNA, the CDR3 is TGCGCCAGCAGCTTCGGCGGGGGGGAATTGAGTGAGCAGTTCTTC.

This chain joins TRBV28 and TRBJ1-6; 7 nucleotides match TRBD1. Trimming at V came to 1 base and at J to 10 bases, leaving 10 bases not matched to a gene. Germline V CDR1 and CDR2: MDHEN, SYDVKM. This CDR3 spans 16 amino acids. For the CDR3, the DNA is TGTGCCAGCAGTTTATCCGGGACAGCTAGCAAGTCACCCCTCCACTTT. It translates to CASSLSGTASKSPLHF.

The rearrangement links TRBV9 to TRBJ1-1; D remains unclear. Germline values: CDR1 SGDLS, CDR2 YYNGEE. Trimming took 0 bases from V and 5 from J, leaving 8 bases between them. The CDR3 has 13 amino acids. The CDR3 loop is CASSVAVGTEAFF. In DNA form, the CDR3 reads TGTGCCAGCAGCGTAGCAGTGGGGACTGAAGCTTTCTTT.

This clone has more than one count but fewer than ten. Other nucleotide sequences from this sample produce the same CDR3. The chain joins TRBV19 to TRBJ2-7; 8 nucleotides align to TRBD2. This CDR3 region has 14 residues. Germline CDR1 LNHDA, CDR2 SQIVND (reference sequence). Trimming at V came to 4 bases and at J to 4 bases, leaving 6 bases not matched to a gene. CDR3 DNA: TGTGCCAGTAGTACCCCCGGACTAGCTTACGAGCAGTACTTC. Translation gives CASSTPGLAYEQYF.

The V gene is TRBV18, the J gene TRBJ1-3, with 7 bases aligning to TRBD1. V lost 10 bases and J lost 3; bases outside the gene matches: 9. The CDR3 is 14 residues long. The germline V gene encodes CDR1 KGHSH and CDR2 LQKENI. The CDR3 reads CATPGQQGGNTIYF. The CDR3 DNA reads TGTGCCACCCCGGGACAGCAGGGTGGAAACACCATATATTTT. The complete variable domain, with remaining parts taken from reference TRBV18 and TRBJ1-3, reads NAGVMQNPRHLVRRRGQEARLRCSPMKGHSHVYWYRQLPEEGLKFMVYLQKENIIDESGMPKERFSAEFPKEGPSILRIQQVVRGDSAAYFCATPGQQGGNTIYFGEGSWLTVV.

The genes are TRBV20-1 and TRBJ1-2; D uncertain. Trimming removed 6 bases at V and 10 bases at J, with 15 bases between. Per germline, CDR1 DFQATT and CDR2 SNEGSKA (reference sequence). The CDR3 loop spans 11 amino acids. The CDR3, as DNA: TGCAGTGCACATTTAGGAGAGTTCTACACCTTC. Residues: CSAHLGEFYTF.

V gene TRBV25-1 combines with J gene TRBJ1-1, with 9 bases aligning to TRBD1. The V segment lost 8 bases and the J segment 4 bases; nucleotides outside the gene matches: 2. From germline, CDR1 is MGHDK and CDR2 SYGVNS. There are 12 residues in the CDR3. Written as DNA, the CDR3 is TGTGCCAGCGGACAGGGGTTCACTGAAGCTTTCTTT. It is translated as CASGQGFTEAFF.

This sequence joins TRBV2 and TRBJ1-3, with D maybe TRBD1 (6 bases). Looked up from germline, CDR1 is SNHLY and CDR2 is FYNNEI. This CDR3 spans 14 amino acids. The ends were cut back, 7 bases at V and 0 bases at J, with 10 bases in the middle. The DNA for the CDR3 is TGTGCCAGCAATACGGACAGCTCTGGAAACACCATATATTTT. This translates into CASNTDSSGNTIYF.

The chain uses TRBV19 and TRBJ1-5, with 8 bases lining up with TRBD1. V shed 5 bases, J shed 7 bases, and the junction held 10 bases outside the gene matches. The CDR3 length is 15 residues. Germline assignment: CDR1 LNHDA and CDR2 SQIVND (reference sequence). The CDR3 DNA follows: TGTGCCAGTAGTCCCCTGGACAGGGTTCGGCAGCCCCAGCATTTT. The encoded protein is CASSPLDRVRQPQHF. Based on the CDR3 plus reference TRBV19 and TRBJ1-5, the full variable domain is DGGITQSPKYLFRKEGQNVTLSCEQNLNHDAMYWYRQDPGQGLRLIYYSQIVNDFQKGDIAEGYSVSREKKESFPLTVTSAQKNPTAFYLCASSPLDRVRQPQHFGDGTRLSIL.

A single count supports this clone. The genes are TRBV7-8 and TRBJ2-3, with no clear D. CDR3 size: 14 residues. Deletions cut 0 bases from V and 5 bases from J, with 9 bases between. Germline V gives CDR1 SGHVS, CDR2 FQNEAQ. CDR3 sequence reads: CASSLADWGDTQYF. The CDR3 coding sequence is TGTGCCAGCAGCTTAGCCGACTGGGGAGATACGCAGTATTTT.

This clone turned up a few times. This chain connects TRBV29-1 to TRBJ2-7; 9 nucleotides match TRBD1. The CDR3 has 12 amino acids. CDR1 is SQVTM and CDR2 is ANQGSEA in the germline V gene. V shed 6 bases, J shed 6 bases, and the junction held 6 bases outside the gene matches. The CDR3 loop is CSVNRGPSEQYF. The CDR3 nucleotides read TGCAGCGTAAACAGGGGGCCCAGCGAGCAGTACTTC.

V gene TRBV7-9 combines with J gene TRBJ2-7; 8 positions match TRBD1. CDR3 length: 14 residues. V shed 5 bases, J shed 5 bases, and the junction held 8 bases outside the gene matches. The V gene's germline CDR1 is SEHNR and CDR2 FQNEAQ (reference sequence). As DNA, the CDR3 is TGTGCCAGCAGCCTTACAGGGACAGGCAACGAGCAGTACTTC. Amino acids: CASSLTGTGNEQYF. Full variable domain (remainder filled in from reference TRBV7-9 and TRBJ2-7): DTGVSQNPRHKITKRGQNVTFRCDPISEHNRLYWYRQTLGQGPEFLTYFQNEAQLEKSRLLSDRFSAERPKGSFSTLEIQRTEQGDSAMYLCASSLTGTGNEQYFGPGTRLTVT.

The V gene is TRBV9, the J gene TRBJ2-2, with TRBD2 matching over 7 bases. Germline V gene data show CDR1 as SGDLS and CDR2 as YYNGEE. V shed 1 base and J 4 bases; nucleotides not matched to a gene: 7. There are 16 residues in the CDR3. The DNA of the CDR3 is TGTGCCAGCAGCGTACTCGCGGGGGTTACCACCGGGGAGCTGTTTTTT. Amino acids: CASSVLAGVTTGELFF.

V gene TRBV19 combines with J gene TRBJ1-1; D possibly corresponds to TRBD1 (5 bases). The germline V gene encodes CDR1 LNHDA and CDR2 SQIVND (reference sequence). V was clipped by 7 bases and J by 5 bases, with 17 bases between them. This CDR3 has 14 residues. The CDR3 is CASISPGIGTEAFF. The CDR3 DNA is TGTGCCAGTATATCCCCAGGGATCGGAACTGAAGCTTTCTTT.

The chain links TRBV10-3 to TRBJ1-3, with 8 nucleotides matching TRBD1. The ends lost 3 bases at V and 4 bases at J; junction bases unmatched: 8. The germline gives CDR1 ENHRY, CDR2 SYGVKD. The CDR3 is 16 residues long. CDR3 residues: CAISDDRGWGGNTIYF. DNA of the CDR3: TGTGCCATCAGTGACGACAGGGGTTGGGGAGGAAACACCATATATTTT.

The gene calls are TRBV5-6 and TRBJ1-6; 7 nucleotides match TRBD1. After removal of 1 base from V and 7 bases from J, the junction contained 14 bases not matched to a gene. CDR3 length: 18 amino acids. Germline CDR1 SGHDT, CDR2 YYEEEE. CDR3 region: CASSLLHLYRGGNSPLHF. In DNA, the CDR3 is TGTGCCAGCAGCTTGTTGCACCTGTACAGGGGCGGGAATTCACCCCTCCACTTT.

The chain combines TRBV5-1 with TRBJ2-1; 8 bases are shared with TRBD1. This CDR3 is built from 15 residues. Germline lookup yields CDR1 SGHRS and CDR2 YFSETQ. Losses at the gene ends were 1 base for V and 8 bases for J; bases not matched to a gene: 8. The CDR3, as DNA: TGCGCCAGCAGCTTGATCTCAGGGGGCGGCGATGAGCAGTTCTTC. Translated, it gives CASSLISGGGDEQFF.

Here the CDR3 reads CASSEAPGQGLYGYTF. The CDR3 DNA sequence: TGTGCCAGCAGTGAAGCGCCGGGACAGGGTCTATATGGCTACACCTTC. The chain has TRBV6-1 and TRBJ1-2, with 9 nucleotides matching TRBD1. The ends lost 0 bases at V and 5 bases at J; junction bases unmatched: 7. Germline V gene sequence: CDR1 MNHNS, CDR2 SASEGT. CDR3 length: 16 amino acids.